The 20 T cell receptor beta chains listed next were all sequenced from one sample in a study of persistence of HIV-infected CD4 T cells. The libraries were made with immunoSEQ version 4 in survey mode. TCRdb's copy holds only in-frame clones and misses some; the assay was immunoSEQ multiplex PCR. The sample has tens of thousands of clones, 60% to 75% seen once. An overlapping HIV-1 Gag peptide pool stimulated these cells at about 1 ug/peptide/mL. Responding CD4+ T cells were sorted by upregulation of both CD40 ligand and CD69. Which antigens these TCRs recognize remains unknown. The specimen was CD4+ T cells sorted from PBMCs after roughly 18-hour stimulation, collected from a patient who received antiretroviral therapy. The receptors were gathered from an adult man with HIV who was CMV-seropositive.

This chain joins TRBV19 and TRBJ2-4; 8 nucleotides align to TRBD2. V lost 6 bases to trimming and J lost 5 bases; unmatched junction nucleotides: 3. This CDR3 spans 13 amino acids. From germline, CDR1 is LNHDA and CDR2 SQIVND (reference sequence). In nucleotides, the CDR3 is TGTGCCAGTAGGAACGGGGGGGAAAACATTCAGTACTTC. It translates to CASRNGGENIQYF.

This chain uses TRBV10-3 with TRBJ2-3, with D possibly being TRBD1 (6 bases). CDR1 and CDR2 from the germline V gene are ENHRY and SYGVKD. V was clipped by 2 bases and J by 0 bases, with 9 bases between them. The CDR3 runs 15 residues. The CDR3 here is CAISEGQTSTDTQYF. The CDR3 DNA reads TGTGCCATCAGTGAGGGACAGACTAGCACAGATACGCAGTATTTT.

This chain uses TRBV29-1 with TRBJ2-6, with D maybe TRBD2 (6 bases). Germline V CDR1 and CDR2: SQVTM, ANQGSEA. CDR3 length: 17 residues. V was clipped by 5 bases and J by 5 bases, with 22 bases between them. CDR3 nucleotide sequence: TGCAGCGTTCTCCCTGAACTAGCACAAAGTCGGGCCAACGTCCTGACTTTC. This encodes CSVLPELAQSRANVLTF.

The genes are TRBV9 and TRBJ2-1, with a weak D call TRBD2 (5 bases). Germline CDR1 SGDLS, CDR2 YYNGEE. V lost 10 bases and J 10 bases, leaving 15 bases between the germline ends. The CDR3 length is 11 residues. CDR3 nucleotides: TGTGCCTCAGCCGTCGGCGGGGAGCAGTTCTTC. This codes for CASAVGGEQFF.

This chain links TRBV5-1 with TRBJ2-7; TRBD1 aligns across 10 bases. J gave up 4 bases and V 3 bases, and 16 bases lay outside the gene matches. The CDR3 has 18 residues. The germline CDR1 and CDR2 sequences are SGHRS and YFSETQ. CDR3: CASSSPSKPGQGLYEQYF. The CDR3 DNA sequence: TGCGCCAGCAGCTCACCCTCTAAACCGGGACAGGGGTTGTACGAGCAGTACTTC.

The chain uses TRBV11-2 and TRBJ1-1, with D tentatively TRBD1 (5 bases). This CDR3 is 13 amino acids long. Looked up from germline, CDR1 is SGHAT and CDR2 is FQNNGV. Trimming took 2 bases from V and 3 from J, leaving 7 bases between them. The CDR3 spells CASSLQGYTEAFF. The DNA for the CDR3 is TGTGCCAGCAGCTTACAGGGTTACACTGAAGCTTTCTTT.

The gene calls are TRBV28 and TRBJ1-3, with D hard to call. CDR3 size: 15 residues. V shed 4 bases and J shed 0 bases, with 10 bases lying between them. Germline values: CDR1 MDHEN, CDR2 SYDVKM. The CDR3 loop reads CASSSDGVSGNTIYF. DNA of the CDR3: TGTGCCAGCAGTTCCGACGGAGTCTCTGGAAACACCATATATTTT. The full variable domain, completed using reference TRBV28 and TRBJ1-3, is DVKVTQSSRYLVKRTGEKVFLECVQDMDHENMFWYRQDPGLGLRLIYFSYDVKMKEKGDIPEGYSVSREKKERFSLILESASTNQTSMYLCASSSDGVSGNTIYFGEGSWLTVV.

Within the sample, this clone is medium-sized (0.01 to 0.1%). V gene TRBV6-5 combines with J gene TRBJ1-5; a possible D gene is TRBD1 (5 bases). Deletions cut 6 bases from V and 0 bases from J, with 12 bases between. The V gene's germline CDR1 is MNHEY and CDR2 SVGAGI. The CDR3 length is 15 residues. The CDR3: CASSGGKFSNQPQHF. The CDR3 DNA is TGTGCCAGCAGCGGGGGGAAATTTAGCAATCAGCCCCAGCATTTT.

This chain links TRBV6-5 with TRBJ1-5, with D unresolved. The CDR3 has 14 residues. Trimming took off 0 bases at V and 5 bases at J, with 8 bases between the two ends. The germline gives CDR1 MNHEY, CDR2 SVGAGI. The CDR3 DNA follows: TGTGCCAGCAGTTACTCGGAGGCTTATCAGCCCCAGCATTTT. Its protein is CASSYSEAYQPQHF.

Written as DNA, the CDR3 is TGTGCCAGCATCCTCGAAGGGGGAGGTTCACCCCTCCACTTT. Translating it yields CASILEGGGSPLHF. This chain connects TRBV6-5 to TRBJ1-6; D possibly corresponds to TRBD1 (6 bases). V was shortened by 7 bases and J by 9 bases, with 16 bases between the two germline ends. CDR3 length: 14 residues. CDR1 is MNHEY, CDR2 SVGAGI, per germline.

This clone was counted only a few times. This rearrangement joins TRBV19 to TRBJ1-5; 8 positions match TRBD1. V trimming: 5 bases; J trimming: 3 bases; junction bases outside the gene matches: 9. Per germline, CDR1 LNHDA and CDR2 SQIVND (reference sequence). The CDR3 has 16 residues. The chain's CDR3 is CASSPDRGTTNQPQHF. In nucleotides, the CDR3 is TGTGCCAGTAGTCCTGACAGGGGAACCACCAATCAGCCCCAGCATTTT.

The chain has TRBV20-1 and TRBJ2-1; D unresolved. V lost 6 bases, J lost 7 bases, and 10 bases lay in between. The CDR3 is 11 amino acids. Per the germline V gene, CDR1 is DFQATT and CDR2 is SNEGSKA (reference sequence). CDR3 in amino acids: CSALRLNEQFF. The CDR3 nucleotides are TGCAGTGCGTTACGACTTAATGAGCAGTTCTTC.

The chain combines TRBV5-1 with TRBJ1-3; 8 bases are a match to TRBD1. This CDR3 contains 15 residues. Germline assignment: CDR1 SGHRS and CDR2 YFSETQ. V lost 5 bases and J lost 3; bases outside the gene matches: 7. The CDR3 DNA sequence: TGCGCCAGCAGACTCGACAGGGGTCTTGGAAACACCATATATTTT. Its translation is CASRLDRGLGNTIYF.

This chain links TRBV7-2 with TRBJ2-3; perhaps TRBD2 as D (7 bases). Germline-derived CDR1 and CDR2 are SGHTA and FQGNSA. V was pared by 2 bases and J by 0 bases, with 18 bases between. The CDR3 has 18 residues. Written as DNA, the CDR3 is TGTGCCAGCAGCTTAACGTTCGGGGGCGGGGGCAGCACAGATACGCAGTATTTT. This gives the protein CASSLTFGGGGSTDTQYF.

The CDR3 nucleotides are TGTGCCAGCAGTGGGAGAGGTAGTGCAACTAATGAAAAACTGTTTTTT. Translating gives CASSGRGSATNEKLFF. V is TRBV2 and J is TRBJ1-4; D unclear. V dropped 4 bases and J dropped 0 bases, with 12 bases sitting between them. The CDR3 covers 16 residues. CDR1 and CDR2 (germline): SNHLY, FYNNEI.

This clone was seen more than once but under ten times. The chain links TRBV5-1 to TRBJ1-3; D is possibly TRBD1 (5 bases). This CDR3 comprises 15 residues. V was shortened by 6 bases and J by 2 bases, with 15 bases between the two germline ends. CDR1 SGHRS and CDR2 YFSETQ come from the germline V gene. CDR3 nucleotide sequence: TGCGCCAGCACGGAGATGGCAGGGACTGGAAACACCATATATTTT. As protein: CASTEMAGTGNTIYF.

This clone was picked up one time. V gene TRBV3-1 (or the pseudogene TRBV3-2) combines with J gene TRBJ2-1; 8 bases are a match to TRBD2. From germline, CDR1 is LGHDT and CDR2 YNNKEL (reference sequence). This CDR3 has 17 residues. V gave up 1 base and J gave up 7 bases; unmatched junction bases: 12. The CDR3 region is CASSQAVIGGAWNEQFF. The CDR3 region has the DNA TGTGCCAGCAGCCAAGCTGTTATCGGGGGGGCCTGGAATGAGCAGTTCTTC.

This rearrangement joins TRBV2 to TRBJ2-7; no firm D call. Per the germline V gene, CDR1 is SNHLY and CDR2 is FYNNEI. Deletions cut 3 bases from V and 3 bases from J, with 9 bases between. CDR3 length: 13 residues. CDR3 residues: CASSDSTGYEQYF. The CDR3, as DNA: TGTGCCAGCAGTGATTCCACGGGCTACGAGCAGTACTTC.

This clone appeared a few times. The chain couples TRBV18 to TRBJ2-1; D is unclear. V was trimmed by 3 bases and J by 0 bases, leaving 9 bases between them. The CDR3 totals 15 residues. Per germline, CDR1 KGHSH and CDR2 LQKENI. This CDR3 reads CASSPPGSSYNEQFF. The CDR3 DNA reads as TGTGCCAGCTCACCCCCGGGTAGCTCCTACAATGAGCAGTTCTTC.

The DNA of the CDR3 is TGTGCCACCAGCAGAGACCCGGACAGCTCGATGGGGCAGTACTTC. This gives the protein CATSRDPDSSMGQYF. The V and J genes are TRBV15 and TRBJ2-7, with D tentatively TRBD1 (6 bases). Germline values: CDR1 LNHNV, CDR2 YYDKDF (reference sequence). The CDR3 loop spans 15 amino acids. Trimming removed 0 bases from V and 9 bases from J, with 18 bases in between.